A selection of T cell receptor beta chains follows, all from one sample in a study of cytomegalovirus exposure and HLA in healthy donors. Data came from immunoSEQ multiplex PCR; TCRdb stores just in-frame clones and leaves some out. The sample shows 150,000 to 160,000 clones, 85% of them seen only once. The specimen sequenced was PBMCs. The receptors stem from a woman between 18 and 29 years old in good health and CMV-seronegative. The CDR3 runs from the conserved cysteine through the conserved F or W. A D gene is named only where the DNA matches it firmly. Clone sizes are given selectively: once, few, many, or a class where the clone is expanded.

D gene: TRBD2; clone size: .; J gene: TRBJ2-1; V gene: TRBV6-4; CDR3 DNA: TGTGCCAGCAGTGACTCACTAGCGGGAGACTACAATGAGCAGTTCTTC; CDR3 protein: CASSDSLAGDYNEQFF
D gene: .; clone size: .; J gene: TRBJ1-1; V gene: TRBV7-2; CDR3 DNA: TGTGCCAGCAGCTTAGCGCTGGGGGGCACTGAAGCTTTCTTT; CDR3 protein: CASSLALGGTEAFF
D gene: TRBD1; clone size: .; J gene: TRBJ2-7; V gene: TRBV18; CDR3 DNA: TGTGCCAGCTCCCCGGGACAGATCTACGAGCAGTACTTC; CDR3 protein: CASSPGQIYEQYF
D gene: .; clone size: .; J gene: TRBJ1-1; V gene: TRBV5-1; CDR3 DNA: TGCGCCAGCGCGGGTACGGGGGGAGGCACTGAAGCTTTCTTT; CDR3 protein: CASAGTGGGTEAFF
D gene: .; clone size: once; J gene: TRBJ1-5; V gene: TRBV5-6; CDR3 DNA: TGTGCCAGCAGCCGGTGGGAGGGGGTGGGACAGCCCCAGCATTTT; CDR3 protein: CASSRWEGVGQPQHF
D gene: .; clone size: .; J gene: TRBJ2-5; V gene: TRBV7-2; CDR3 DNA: TGTGCCAGCAGCCCTCGGAGGGAGGAGACCCAGTACTTC; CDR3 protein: CASSPRREETQYF
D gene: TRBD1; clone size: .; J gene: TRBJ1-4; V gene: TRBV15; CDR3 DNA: TGTGCCACCAGCACTCAACAGGGGGCTTGGGAAAAACTGTTTTTT; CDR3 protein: CATSTQQGAWEKLFF
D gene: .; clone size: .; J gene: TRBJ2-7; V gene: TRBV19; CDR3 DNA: TGTGCCAGTAGTATAGGAGGCGACCCTTTGCTAGGCGAGCAGTACTTC; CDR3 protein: CASSIGGDPLLGEQYF
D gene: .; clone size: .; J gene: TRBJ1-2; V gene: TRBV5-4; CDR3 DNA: TGTGCCAGCACCCCCCCAGGGGCCGTTAACTATGGCTACACCTTC; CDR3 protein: CASTPPGAVNYGYTF
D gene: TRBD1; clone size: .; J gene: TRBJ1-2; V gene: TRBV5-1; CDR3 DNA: TGCGCCAGCAGCTCCTCGGGACAGGGATCTGGGTACACCTTC; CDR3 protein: CASSSSGQGSGYTF
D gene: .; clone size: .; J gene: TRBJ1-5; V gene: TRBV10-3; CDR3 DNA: TGTGCCATCAGCGACAAGGTCAGTCAGCCCCAGCATTTT; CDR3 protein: CAISDKVSQPQHF